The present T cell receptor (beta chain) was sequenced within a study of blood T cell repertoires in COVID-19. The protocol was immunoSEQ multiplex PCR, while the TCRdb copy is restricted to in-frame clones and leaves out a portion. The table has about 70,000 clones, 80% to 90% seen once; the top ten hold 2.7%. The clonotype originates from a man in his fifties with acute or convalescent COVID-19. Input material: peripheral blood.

The chain's CDR3 is CASISPRPGKNHEQFF. CDR3 bases: TGTGCCAGCATTTCCCCCCGGCCAGGGAAAAACCATGAGCAGTTCTTC. J is TRBJ2-1 and V is TRBV28; D is possibly TRBD1 (5 bases). In germline, CDR1 is MDHEN, CDR2 SYDVKM. Trimming cost V 7 bases and J 8 bases, with 24 bases left between them. The CDR3 totals 16 residues.